The rows below give T cell receptor beta chains drawn from one sample of a study of blood T cell repertoires in COVID-19. The data were produced by immunoSEQ multiplex PCR, yet TCRdb's version contains in-frame clones alone and is incomplete. The data show a few hundred thousand clones, approximately 81% seen once. Specimen: peripheral blood. These receptor sequences come from a young woman with acute or convalescent COVID-19. The CDR3 runs from the conserved cysteine through the conserved F or W. A D gene is named only where the DNA matches it firmly. Only some rows state a clone size, as once, few, many or a class for expanded clones.

j_call d_call clone_size v_call cdr3_aa cdr3_nt
TRBJ1-5 TRBD1 . TRBV28 CASSDPPGQGYQPQHF TGTGCCAGCAGTGACCCCCCGGGACAGGGCTATCAGCCCCAGCATTTT
TRBJ2-1 TRBD2 . TRBV11-2 CASSLLAGEWNEQFF TGTGCCAGCAGCTTACTAGCGGGAGAGTGGAATGAGCAGTTCTTC
TRBJ2-5 . . TRBV3-1/TRBV3-2 CASSQAGTTRETQYF TGTGCCAGCAGCCAAGCCGGGACAACTCGAGAGACCCAGTACTTC
TRBJ2-2 TRBD2 once TRBV29-1 CSARGGATGELFF TGCAGCGCCCGGGGGGGGGCGACCGGGGAGCTGTTTTTT
TRBJ1-3 TRBD1 . TRBV6-5 CASSYPDRVTGNTIYF TGTGCCAGCAGTTACCCGGACAGGGTCACCGGAAACACCATATATTTT
TRBJ1-4 TRBD1 . TRBV27 CASGAPGQLNEKLFF TGTGCCAGCGGAGCTCCGGGACAGCTTAATGAAAAACTGTTTTTT
TRBJ1-4 . . TRBV30 CAWGALGGEKLFF TGTGCCTGGGGCGCCCTTGGGGGGGAAAAACTGTTTTTT
TRBJ1-1 TRBD1 . TRBV7-9 CASSLARQGVPMNTEAFF TGTGCCAGCAGCTTAGCGAGGCAGGGGGTACCCATGAACACTGAAGCTTTCTTT
TRBJ1-3 . many TRBV6-5 CASSLEAGLNTIYF TGTGCCAGCAGTTTAGAGGCAGGGCTAAACACCATATATTTT
TRBJ1-1 . . TRBV25-1 CASSAPPGGNTEAFF TGTGCCAGCAGTGCCCCCCCCGGAGGGAACACTGAAGCTTTCTTT
TRBJ1-1 . . TRBV2 CASSEELGEGGTEAFF TGTGCCAGCAGTGAAGAATTGGGGGAAGGGGGCACTGAAGCTTTCTTT
TRBJ2-1 . . TRBV6-5 CASTRSGSNEQFF TGTGCCAGCACCCGGTCGGGGTCCAATGAGCAGTTCTTC
TRBJ2-2 TRBD2 . TRBV3-1/TRBV3-2 CASSSHGLAGELGTGELFF TGTGCCAGCAGCTCCCATGGCCTAGCGGGAGAGTTGGGCACCGGGGAGCTGTTTTTT
TRBJ2-3 . . TRBV6-2/TRBV6-3 CASSYSRANPLGTDTQYF TGTGCCAGCAGTTACTCGAGGGCTAACCCCCTGGGGACAGATACGCAGTATTTT
TRBJ1-2 TRBD1 . TRBV5-4 CASSPGGQGGGYTF TGTGCCAGCAGCCCCGGGGGACAGGGGGGTGGCTACACCTTC
TRBJ2-3 TRBD1 . TRBV10-3 CAIRWDSTTDTQYF TGTGCCATCAGATGGGACAGCACCACAGATACGCAGTATTTT
TRBJ1-4 . . TRBV6-6 CASSPVRAANEKLFF TGTGCCAGCAGTCCAGTTCGTGCAGCTAATGAAAAACTGTTTTTT
TRBJ2-5 . . TRBV5-4 CASSPQPQATQYF TGTGCCAGCAGCCCCCAGCCCCAGGCGACCCAGTACTTC
TRBJ2-5 TRBD2 . TRBV5-1 CASSLSGVQETQYF TGCGCCAGCAGCTTGAGCGGGGTTCAAGAGACCCAGTACTTC
TRBJ1-2 . once TRBV28 CASSPSSFYGYTF TGTGCCAGCAGTCCCTCTTCTTTCTATGGCTACACCTTC
TRBJ2-7 TRBD2 . TRBV18 CASSPPTSGRASHEQYF TGTGCCAGCTCACCACCGACTAGCGGGAGGGCAAGTCACGAGCAGTACTTC
TRBJ1-6 . . TRBV7-9 CASSLGGFHNSPLHF TGTGCCAGCAGCTTAGGAGGCTTCCATAATTCACCCCTCCACTTT
TRBJ1-4 . . TRBV19 CASGRGVGNEKLFF TGTGCCAGCGGCCGGGGGGTTGGAAATGAAAAACTGTTTTTT
TRBJ2-5 TRBD1 . TRBV30 CAWSEDRGGETQYF TGTGCCTGGAGTGAAGACAGGGGAGGAGAGACCCAGTACTTC
TRBJ1-2 TRBD1 . TRBV5-1 CASSLGGQNYGYTF TGCGCCAGCAGCTTGGGGGGACAGAACTATGGCTACACCTTC
TRBJ2-4 . . TRBV4-3 CASSQGGTGYIQYF TGCGCCAGCAGCCAAGGGGGGACTGGATACATTCAGTACTTC
TRBJ2-7 . . TRBV30 CAWSVPDSYSYEQYF TGTGCCTGGAGTGTACCGGACAGTTACTCCTACGAGCAGTACTTC
TRBJ1-5 . . TRBV11-2 CASSLGQNSNQPQHF TGTGCCAGCAGCTTAGGGCAGAATAGCAATCAGCCCCAGCATTTT
TRBJ2-5 TRBD2 . TRBV9 CASSERGGSETQYF TGTGCCAGCAGCGAGAGGGGAGGGTCAGAGACCCAGTACTTC
TRBJ2-2 TRBD2 . TRBV18 CASSPVGTSETGELFF TGTGCCAGCTCACCAGTTGGAACTAGCGAAACCGGGGAGCTGTTTTTT